The clone carrying this T cell receptor (beta chain) has just a few counts. The antigen is unknown. This entry belongs to a study of cytomegalovirus exposure and HLA in healthy donors. Looking at the study overall: An analysis done earlier identified 120 million or so unique TCR beta sequences from 150 million to 200 million T cells.

Vbeta (60) and Jbeta (13) primers were used in the PCR. Measured with immunoSEQ multiplex PCR; TCRdb has only the in-frame clones, and not every one. The sample holds about 140,000 clones; approximately 82% are singletons and the top ten take 3% to 3.5%. Study observations and caveats: A later analysis showed TCR association rates differing by HLA locus, peaking at DRB1 and lowest at HLA-C. In vitro data verified three CMV-associated chains as specific for CMV antigens. TCR beta V- and J-gene trimming, according to a later analysis, was linked to a missense DCLRE1C variant.

The CDR3 spans 15 residues. Trimming took off 6 bases at V and 1 base at J, with 16 bases between the two ends. Germline V lookup: CDR1 MNHNY, CDR2 SVGAGI (reference sequence). The specimen was PBMCs. This TCR came from a man aged 35-49 years in good health and CMV-seronegative. The chain employs TRBV6-6 and TRBJ2-7; no definite D call. The CDR3 reads CASRQTVTTSYEQYF. The CDR3 DNA reads TGTGCCAGCAGGCAGACGGTTACTACTTCCTACGAGCAGTACTTC.